A single sample is the source of the 5 T cell receptor beta chains below, sequenced in a study of response to subunit inactivated influenza vaccine (dated 2018 in TCRdb). Libraries were built with RT-PCR. TCRdb shows the sequencer as Illumina HiSeq 2500. In TCRdb, the public reads were trimmed at Q25 with fastp and aligned with MiXCR, with productive beta chains retained. CDR3 protein sequences are deduplicated, and each keeps its most common genes and DNA. The sample yields roughly 650,000 distinct CDR3 sequences; about 14% were counted once. The ten largest clones capture 7.5% to 9% of the sample. This specimen consisted of PBMCs from blood, obtained 14 to 15 days before vaccination. The receptors shown here come from a man aged 45-65 years who received an inactivated influenza vaccine. Donor details come from another sample of the same person, matched by shared clones.

The V and J genes are TRBV5-1 and TRBJ1-1; 9 bases match TRBD1. After removal of 4 bases from V and 0 bases from J, the junction contained 7 bases not matched to a gene. CDR1 is SGHRS, CDR2 YFSETQ, per germline. The length of the CDR3 is 16 residues. This chain's CDR3 is CASSPGTGLVNTEAFF. The CDR3, as DNA: TGCGCCAGCAGCCCCGGGACAGGGTTGGTGAACACTGAAGCTTTCTTT.

The chain joins TRBV27 to TRBJ2-3; 7 nucleotides agree with TRBD2. The CDR3 length is 20 residues. Germline V gives CDR1 MNHEY, CDR2 SMNVEV (reference sequence). V lost 2 bases and J lost 2; bases outside the gene matches: 19. Here the CDR3 DNA reads TGTGCCAGCAGTTTAGCACCAGCGGGAATCCCGGAGGGTCCCACAGATACGCAGTATTTT. The encoded protein is CASSLAPAGIPEGPTDTQYF.

The chain carries TRBV6-5 and TRBJ1-1; 11 nucleotides align to TRBD1. V shed 10 bases and J 4 bases; nucleotides not matched to a gene: 2. The CDR3 is 12 amino acids. In germline, CDR1 is MNHEY, CDR2 SVGAGI. CDR3 loop: CAIGTGGTEAFF. The CDR3 nucleotides read TGTGCCATCGGGACAGGGGGCACTGAAGCTTTCTTT.

The table lists this clonotype with many counts. The V and J genes are TRBV7-2 and TRBJ2-5; TRBD2 is a possible D gene (6 bases). Germline-derived CDR1 and CDR2 are SGHTA and FQGNSA. CDR3 size: 15 residues. The V and J ends lost 3 bases and 0 bases respectively, with 11 bases between them. CDR3 coding DNA: TGTGCCAGCAGCTTGAGGGAGGACAACCAAGAGACCCAGTACTTC. It translates to CASSLREDNQETQYF.

The CDR3 sequence: CASSGSGTGPYNEQFF. CDR3 in DNA: TGCGCCAGCAGCGGCTCCGGGACAGGCCCATACAATGAGCAGTTCTTC. The rearrangement joins TRBV5-1 to TRBJ2-1; 8 bases map to TRBD1. V lost 4 bases to trimming and J lost 4 bases; unmatched junction nucleotides: 10. CDR3 length equals 16 residues. Germline V gene sequence: CDR1 SGHRS, CDR2 YFSETQ. The whole variable domain, remainder taken from reference TRBV5-1 and TRBJ2-1, is KAGVTQTPRYLIKTRGQQVTLSCSPISGHRSVSWYQQTPGQGLQFLFEYFSETQRNKGNFPGRFSGRQFSNSRSEMNVSTLELGDSALYLCASSGSGTGPYNEQFFGPGTRLTVL.